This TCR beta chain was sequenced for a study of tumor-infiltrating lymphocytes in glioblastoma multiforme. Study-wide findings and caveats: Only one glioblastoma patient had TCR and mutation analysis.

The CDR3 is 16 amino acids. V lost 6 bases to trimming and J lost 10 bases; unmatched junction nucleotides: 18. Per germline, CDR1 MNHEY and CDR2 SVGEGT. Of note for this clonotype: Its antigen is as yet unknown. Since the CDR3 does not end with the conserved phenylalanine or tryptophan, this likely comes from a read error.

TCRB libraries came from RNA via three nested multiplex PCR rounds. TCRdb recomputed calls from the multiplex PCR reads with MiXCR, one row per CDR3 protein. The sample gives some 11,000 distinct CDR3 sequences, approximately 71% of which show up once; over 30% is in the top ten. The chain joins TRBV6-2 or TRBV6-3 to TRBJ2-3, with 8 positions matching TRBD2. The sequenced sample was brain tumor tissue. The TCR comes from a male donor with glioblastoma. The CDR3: CASRGMGLEISDAQYL. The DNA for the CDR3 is TGTGCCAGCAGGGGGATGGGACTAGAAATATCGGATGCGCAGTATTTG.